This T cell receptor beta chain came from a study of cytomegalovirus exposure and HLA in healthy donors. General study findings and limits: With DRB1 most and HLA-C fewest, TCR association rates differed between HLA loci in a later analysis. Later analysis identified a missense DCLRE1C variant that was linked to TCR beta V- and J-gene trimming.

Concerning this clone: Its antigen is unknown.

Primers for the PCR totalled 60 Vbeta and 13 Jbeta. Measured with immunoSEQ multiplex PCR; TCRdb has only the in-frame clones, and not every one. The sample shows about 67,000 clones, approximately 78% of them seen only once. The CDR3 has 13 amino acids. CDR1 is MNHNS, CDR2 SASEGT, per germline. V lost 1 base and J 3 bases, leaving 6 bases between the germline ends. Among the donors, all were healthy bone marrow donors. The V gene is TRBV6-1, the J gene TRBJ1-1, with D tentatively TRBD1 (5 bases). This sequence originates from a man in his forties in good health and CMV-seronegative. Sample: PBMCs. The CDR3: CASSEGGDTEAFF. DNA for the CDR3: TGTGCCAGCAGTGAAGGGGGCGACACTGAAGCTTTCTTT.